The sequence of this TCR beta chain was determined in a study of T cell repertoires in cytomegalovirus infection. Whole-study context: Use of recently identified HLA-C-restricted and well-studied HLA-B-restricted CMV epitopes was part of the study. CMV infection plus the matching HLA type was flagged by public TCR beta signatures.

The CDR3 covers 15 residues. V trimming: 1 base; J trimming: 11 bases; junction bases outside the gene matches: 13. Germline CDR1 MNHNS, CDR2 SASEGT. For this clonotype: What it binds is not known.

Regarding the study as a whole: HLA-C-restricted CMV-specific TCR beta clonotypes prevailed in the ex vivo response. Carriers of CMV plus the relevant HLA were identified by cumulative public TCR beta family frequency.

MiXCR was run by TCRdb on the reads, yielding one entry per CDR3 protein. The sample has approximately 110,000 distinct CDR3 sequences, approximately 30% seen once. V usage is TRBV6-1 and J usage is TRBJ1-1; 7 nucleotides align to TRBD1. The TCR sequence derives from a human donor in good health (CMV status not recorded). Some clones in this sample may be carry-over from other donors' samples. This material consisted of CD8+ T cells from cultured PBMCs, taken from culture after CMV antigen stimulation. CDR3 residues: CASSEGGGGQDRAFF. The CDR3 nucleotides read TGTGCCAGCAGTGAAGGCGGGGGGGGGCAGGACAGGGCTTTCTTT.